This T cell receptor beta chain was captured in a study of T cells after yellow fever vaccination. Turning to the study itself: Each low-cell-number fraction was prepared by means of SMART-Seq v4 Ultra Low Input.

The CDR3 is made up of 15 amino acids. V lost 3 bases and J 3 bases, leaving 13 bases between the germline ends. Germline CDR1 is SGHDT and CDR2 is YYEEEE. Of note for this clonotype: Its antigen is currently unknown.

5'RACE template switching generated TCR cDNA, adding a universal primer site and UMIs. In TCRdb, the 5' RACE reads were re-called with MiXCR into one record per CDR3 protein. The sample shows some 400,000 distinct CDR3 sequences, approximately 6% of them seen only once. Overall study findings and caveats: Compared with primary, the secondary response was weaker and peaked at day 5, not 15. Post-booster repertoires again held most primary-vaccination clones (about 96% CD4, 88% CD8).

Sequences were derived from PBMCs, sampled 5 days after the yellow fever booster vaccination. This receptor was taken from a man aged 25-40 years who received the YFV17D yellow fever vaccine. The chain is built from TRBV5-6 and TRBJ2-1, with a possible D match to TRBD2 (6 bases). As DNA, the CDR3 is TGTGCCAGCAGCTCGGACTACCCGAGCTACAATGAGCAGTTCTTC. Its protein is CASSSDYPSYNEQFF. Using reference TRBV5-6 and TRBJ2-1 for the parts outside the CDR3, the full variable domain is DAGVTQSPTHLIKTRGQQVTLRCSPKSGHDTVSWYQQALGQGPQFIFQYYEEEERQRGNFPDRFSGHQFPNYSSELNVNALLLGDSALYLCASSSDYPSYNEQFFGPGTRLTVL.